A single sample gave rise to the 25 T cell receptor beta chains below, sequenced in a study of shared clonotypes between healthy human individuals. Naive CD8 cells comprised CD45RO-negative, CCR7-positively selected cells, excluding terminally differentiated effector memory CD45RA+ cells. The method was immunoSEQ multiplex PCR; TCRdb's version includes in-frame clones alone and lacks a portion of them. The sample holds about 1,800,000 clones, about 95% seen once. The specimen sequenced was naive CD8+ T cells sorted from blood. The receptor set was obtained from a man aged 18 to 35 in good health.

This clone has just one count. This specimen includes other DNA sequences encoding the same CDR3. The chain links TRBV5-1 to TRBJ2-7; D not resolved. The CDR3 is 13 residues long. The V and J ends lost 1 base and 4 bases respectively, with 9 bases between them. Germline-derived CDR1 and CDR2 are SGHRS and YFSETQ. The CDR3 region is CASSLLTGYEQYF. CDR3 DNA: TGCGCCAGCAGCTTGCTGACCGGGTACGAGCAGTACTTC.

This clone occurred once. The V and J genes are TRBV2 and TRBJ1-1, with TRBD1 as a possible D gene (6 bases). The CDR3 has 15 residues. V was clipped by 6 bases and J by 0 bases, with 14 bases between them. Per germline, CDR1 SNHLY and CDR2 FYNNEI. The CDR3 loop reads CASRGGQTLNTEAFF. CDR3 DNA: TGTGCCAGCAGGGGAGGACAGACGCTGAACACTGAAGCTTTCTTT.

This sequence joins TRBV2 and TRBJ2-1; the match to TRBD1 covers 9 bases. Trimming removed 2 bases from V and 1 base from J; junction bases left unmatched: 6. The CDR3 consists of 17 residues. CDR1 is SNHLY and CDR2 is FYNNEI in the germline V gene. The CDR3 protein is CASSEFTGTGSYNEQFF. In nucleotides, the CDR3 is TGTGCCAGCAGTGAATTCACCGGGACAGGGTCCTACAATGAGCAGTTCTTC.

The chain combines TRBV19 with TRBJ1-1; tentatively, D is TRBD1 (5 bases). Germline CDR1 reads LNHDA; CDR2 reads SQIVND (reference sequence). Trimming took 3 bases from V and 4 from J, leaving 15 bases between them. CDR3 length: 15 amino acids. In DNA form, the CDR3 reads TGTGCCAGTAGTATGGGCGCAGGGAGCGGCACTGAAGCTTTCTTT. As protein: CASSMGAGSGTEAFF.

This chain connects TRBV10-2 to TRBJ1-2, with D maybe TRBD1 (6 bases). The germline V gene encodes CDR1 WSHSY and CDR2 SAAADI. The CDR3 extends over 13 amino acids. With 4 bases removed from V and 8 bases from J, the gap between germline ends came to 14 bases. The chain's CDR3 is CASSGQVAEGYTF. CDR3 bases: TGCGCCAGCAGTGGACAGGTCGCGGAAGGCTACACCTTC.

The chain carries TRBV4-3 and TRBJ2-7, with 11 bases matching TRBD1. The CDR3 covers 16 residues. Germline V gives CDR1 LGHNA, CDR2 YSLEER. J lost 2 bases, V lost 4 bases, and 7 bases had no gene match. DNA of the CDR3: TGCGCCAGCAGCCCACGTCGGGACAGGGGGACCTACGAGCAGTACTTC. Its protein is CASSPRRDRGTYEQYF.

The rearrangement joins TRBV9 to TRBJ2-5; D ambiguous. This CDR3 spans 14 amino acids. The V end lost 0 bases, the J end lost 1 base, and 7 bases lay between the germline ends. Germline V lookup: CDR1 SGDLS, CDR2 YYNGEE. DNA for the CDR3: TGTGCCAGCAGCGTAGGAGCATTCCAAGAGACCCAGTACTTC. Amino acid sequence: CASSVGAFQETQYF.

The chain recombines TRBV4-1 with TRBJ2-3, with 9 bases aligning to TRBD2. From germline, CDR1 is MGHRA and CDR2 YSYEKL. The CDR3 has 17 residues. V dropped 1 base and J dropped 4; count of bases not matched to a gene: 9. The CDR3 nucleotides are TGCGCCAGCAGCCAAGTTGGGGCGGGGGGGCCTGCAGATACGCAGTATTTT. Its protein is CASSQVGAGGPADTQYF.

The V call is TRBV12-5, the J call TRBJ2-1; D is uncertain. The V and J ends lost 0 bases and 4 bases respectively, with 4 bases between them. Germline V gene data show CDR1 as LGHNT and CDR2 as FRNRAP. The CDR3 covers 13 residues. The CDR3 protein is CASGLVVYNEQFF. CDR3 sequence (DNA): TGTGCTAGTGGTTTGGTGGTTTACAATGAGCAGTTCTTC.

The V gene is TRBV13, the J gene TRBJ2-7; D unresolved. CDR1 PRHDT and CDR2 FYEKMQ come from the germline V gene (reference sequence). There are 12 residues in the CDR3. Trimming cost V 4 bases and J 5 bases, with 9 bases left between them. The CDR3 is CASSSAGHEQYF. DNA of the CDR3: TGTGCCAGCAGCTCAGCCGGCCACGAGCAGTACTTC.

The J gene is TRBJ1-2, the V gene TRBV5-3, with TRBD1 matching 9 bases. TRBV5-3 qualifies as an ORF whose function is uncertain. The ends lost 4 bases at V and 2 bases at J; junction bases unmatched: 15. The CDR3 contains 18 residues. In DNA form, the CDR3 reads TGTGCCAGAAGCAGAGGACAGGGGATCCCCGTCGGGAACTATGGCTACACCTTC. Amino acid sequence: CARSRGQGIPVGNYGYTF.

The V and J genes are TRBV6-5 and TRBJ2-5; 9 nucleotides align to TRBD2. Germline V gene sequence: CDR1 MNHEY, CDR2 SVGAGI. V shed 0 bases, J shed 5 bases, and the junction held 7 bases outside the gene matches. CDR3 size: 16 residues. CDR3: CASSYSAGGIFETQYF. In DNA, the CDR3 is TGTGCCAGCAGTTACTCGGCGGGGGGGATCTTTGAGACCCAGTACTTC.

This rearrangement joins TRBV28 to TRBJ2-5; 9 bases are shared with TRBD1. Trimming cost V 6 bases and J 1 base; bases outside gene matches: 3. Germline loops: CDR1 MDHEN, CDR2 SYDVKM. The CDR3 covers 14 residues. The CDR3 region has the DNA TGTGCCAGCAGCCTGGACAGGGGCCAAGAGACCCAGTACTTC. This translates into CASSLDRGQETQYF.

Only one count was recorded for this clone. J is TRBJ2-7 and V is TRBV7-8, with D maybe TRBD1 (6 bases). V lost 1 base and J lost 6, with 13 bases in between. The CDR3 is made up of 14 amino acids. The germline V gene encodes CDR1 SGHVS and CDR2 FQNEAQ. The CDR3 protein is CASSLGSTGLEQYF. In nucleotides, the CDR3 is TGTGCCAGCAGCTTAGGCTCTACAGGGCTCGAGCAGTACTTC.

The chain links TRBV7-9 to TRBJ1-1, with D uncertain. Trimming took off 3 bases at V and 6 bases at J, with 11 bases between the two ends. In germline, CDR1 is SEHNR, CDR2 FQNEAQ (reference sequence). The CDR3 has 13 amino acids. The CDR3 DNA follows: TGTGCCAGCAGCTTGGATCTTGTCGCTGAAGCTTTCTTT. Translation gives CASSLDLVAEAFF. The full variable domain, in which reference TRBV7-9 and TRBJ1-1 provide the parts outside the CDR3, is DTGVSQNPRHKITKRGQNVTFRCDPISEHNRLYWYRQTLGQGPEFLTYFQNEAQLEKSRLLSDRFSAERPKGSFSTLEIQRTEQGDSAMYLCASSLDLVAEAFFGQGTRLTVV.

This chain uses TRBV10-2 with TRBJ1-4; D is uncertain. This CDR3 comprises 14 residues. V lost 1 base, J lost 8 bases, and 11 bases lay in between. Germline V gene lookup returns CDR1 WSHSY and CDR2 SAAADI. DNA of the CDR3: TGCGCCAGCAGTGAGTTTGGGTTAACCGAAAAACTGTTTTTT. Encoded protein: CASSEFGLTEKLFF.

V gene TRBV5-6 combines with J gene TRBJ2-1, with TRBD2 matching over 8 bases. The germline CDR1 and CDR2 sequences are SGHDT and YYEEEE. Germline trimming cut 6 bases from V and 4 bases from J; bases unmatched to any gene: 9. There are 15 residues in the CDR3. The CDR3 region is CASTQASGPYNEQFF. CDR3 coding DNA: TGTGCCAGCACTCAGGCTAGCGGGCCTTACAATGAGCAGTTCTTC.

This clone is a singleton in its sample. CDR3 coding DNA: TGTGCCACCAGCAGAGGCCACAAGTTACTGAACACTGAAGCTTTCTTT. Amino acids: CATSRGHKLLNTEAFF. V is TRBV15 and J is TRBJ1-1; unclear D gene. This CDR3 has 16 amino acids. Trimming left V 1 base short and J 0 bases short, with 12 bases between. CDR1 and CDR2 (germline): LNHNV, YYDKDF (reference sequence).

The genes are TRBV28 and TRBJ2-1; TRBD2 agrees at 7 bases. Trimming took 7 bases from V and 6 from J; bases not matched to a gene: 9. Germline V gene sequence: CDR1 MDHEN, CDR2 SYDVKM. This CDR3 region has 14 residues. CDR3 region: CASNPSGGSNEQFF. In nucleotides, the CDR3 is TGTGCCAGCAACCCTAGCGGTGGGAGCAATGAGCAGTTCTTC.

The chain uses TRBV6-6 and TRBJ2-7; D is uncertain. CDR3 length: 12 residues. V was clipped by 5 bases and J by 5 bases, with 10 bases between them. CDR1 MNHNY and CDR2 SVGAGI come from the germline V gene (reference sequence). CDR3 amino acids: CASSHPADEQYF. The DNA of the CDR3 is TGTGCCAGCAGTCACCCGGCCGACGAGCAGTACTTC.

The chain has TRBV7-9 and TRBJ2-7; D is unresolved. The V gene lost 1 base and the J gene lost 3 bases, with 13 bases spanning the gap. Germline loops: CDR1 SEHNR, CDR2 FQNEAQ (reference sequence). The CDR3 is 15 amino acids. The CDR3: CASSLVGSGDYEQYF. The CDR3 coding sequence is TGTGCCAGCAGCTTAGTTGGGTCTGGGGACTACGAGCAGTACTTC. Variable domain in full (rest from reference TRBV7-9 and TRBJ2-7): DTGVSQNPRHKITKRGQNVTFRCDPISEHNRLYWYRQTLGQGPEFLTYFQNEAQLEKSRLLSDRFSAERPKGSFSTLEIQRTEQGDSAMYLCASSLVGSGDYEQYFGPGTRLTVT.

The V call is TRBV5-8, the J call TRBJ1-6; D may be TRBD1 (5 bases). This CDR3 contains 13 residues. Germline values: CDR1 SGHTS, CDR2 YDEGEE. The ends were cut back, 2 bases at V and 7 bases at J, with 7 bases in the middle. Here the CDR3 DNA reads TGTGCCAGCAGCTTCGGGGGAAATTCACCCCTCCACTTT. Encoded protein: CASSFGGNSPLHF.

This clone has only one observation. V and J are TRBV27 and TRBJ1-1; D gene ambiguous. CDR1 MNHEY and CDR2 SMNVEV come from the germline V gene (reference sequence). The CDR3 contains 17 residues. The germline V and J ends were trimmed by 6 bases and 0 bases, with 20 bases remaining between them. The CDR3 DNA reads as TGTGCCAGCAGGTCCTTATGGTCCCTCGGGGTGAACACTGAAGCTTTCTTT. It translates to CASRSLWSLGVNTEAFF.

The chain employs TRBV13 and TRBJ1-1; unclear D gene. The V end lost 5 bases, the J end lost 1 base, and 14 bases lay between the germline ends. Germline CDR1 PRHDT, CDR2 FYEKMQ (reference sequence). This CDR3 is 15 amino acids long. This CDR3 reads CASSPPGTSNTEAFF. Written as DNA, the CDR3 is TGTGCCAGCAGCCCCCCCGGAACCTCGAACACTGAAGCTTTCTTT. The complete variable domain, with remaining parts taken from reference TRBV13 and TRBJ1-1, reads AAGVIQSPRHLIKEKRETATLKCYPIPRHDTVYWYQQGPGQDPQFLISFYEKMQSDKGSIPDRFSAQQFSDYHSELNMSSLELGDSALYFCASSPPGTSNTEAFFGQGTRLTVV.

The chain carries TRBV9 and TRBJ2-7; 9 bases line up with TRBD1. The CDR3 has 15 residues. Germline-derived CDR1 and CDR2 are SGDLS and YYNGEE. The J segment lost 0 bases and the V segment lost 4 bases, leaving 5 bases of the junction unmatched. The CDR3: CASSIGQGSSYEQYF. For the CDR3, the DNA is TGTGCCAGCAGCATCGGACAGGGGAGCTCCTACGAGCAGTACTTC.